The sequence of this TCR beta chain was determined in a study of blood T cell repertoires in COVID-19. Sequenced by immunoSEQ multiplex PCR; TCRdb stores in-frame clones only, minus some. The sample includes under 200,000 clones, roughly 84% seen only once; the top ten take more than 1%. V shed 3 bases and J 3 bases; nucleotides not matched to a gene: 16. Germline values: CDR1 SNHLY, CDR2 FYNNEI. CDR3 size: 19 residues. The receptor was derived from a man between 40 and 49 years old with acute or convalescent COVID-19. Material: peripheral blood. This chain joins TRBV2 and TRBJ2-2, with 7 nucleotides matching TRBD2. This CDR3 reads CASSDPKGGPTAHTGELFF. CDR3 nucleotides: TGTGCCAGCAGTGACCCCAAGGGAGGGCCCACCGCCCACACCGGGGAGCTGTTTTTT. Full variable domain (rest looked up from reference TRBV2 and TRBJ2-2): EPEVTQTPSHQVTQMGQEVILRCVPISNHLYFYWYRQILGQKVEFLVSFYNNEISEKSEIFDDQFSVERPDGSNFTLKIRSTKLEDSAMYFCASSDPKGGPTAHTGELFFGEGSRLTVL.